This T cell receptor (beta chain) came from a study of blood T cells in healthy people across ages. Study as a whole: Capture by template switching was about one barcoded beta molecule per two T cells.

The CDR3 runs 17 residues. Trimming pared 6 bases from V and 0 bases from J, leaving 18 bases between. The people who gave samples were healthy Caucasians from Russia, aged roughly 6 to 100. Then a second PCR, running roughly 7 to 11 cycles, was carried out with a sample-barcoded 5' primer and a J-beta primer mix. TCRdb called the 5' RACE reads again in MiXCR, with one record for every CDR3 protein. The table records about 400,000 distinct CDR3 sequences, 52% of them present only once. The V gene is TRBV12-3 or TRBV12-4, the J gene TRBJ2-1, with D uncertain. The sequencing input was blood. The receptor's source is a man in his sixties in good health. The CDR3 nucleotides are TGTGCCAGCAGCTACGGACGATCTCCACTCTCCTACAATGAGCAGTTCTTC. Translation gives CASSYGRSPLSYNEQFF.